The rows below give T cell receptor beta chains drawn from one sample of a study of cytomegalovirus exposure and HLA in healthy donors. The table came from immunoSEQ multiplex PCR; TCRdb's copy has only in-frame clones and leaves some out. In the table there are over 100,000 clones, 81% of which are singletons. The specimen sequenced was PBMCs. These TCRs come from a woman under 40 in good health and CMV-seronegative. Both conserved end residues are part of each CDR3. The D gene is left open where the match is weak. Size is omitted from some rows. Given values are once, few, many or a class for expanded clones.

>TRBJ2-7|TRBV2|NA|TRBD2
TGTGCCAGCAGTGAACTGCGGGAGCCCCTTTCTTTGTACTTC
CASSELREPLSLYF
>TRBJ2-4|TRBV28|few|TRBD1
TGTGCCAGCCTACAGGGGGCTTTGGACATTCAGTACTTC
CASLQGALDIQYF
>TRBJ1-2|TRBV28|few|NA
TGTGCCAGCAGTTCCTACAGGAACTATGGCTACACCTTC
CASSSYRNYGYTF
>TRBJ2-1|TRBV29-1|few|TRBD2
TGCAGCGTCCTAGTTAGCGGGAGGGAGGGTGAGCAGTTCTTC
CSVLVSGREGEQFF
>TRBJ1-2|TRBV19|NA|NA
TGTGCCAGTAGTGTTTATACCCGGGGTAACTATGGCTACACCTTC
CASSVYTRGNYGYTF
>TRBJ2-7|TRBV18|NA|TRBD1
TGTGCCAGCTCACTGCCCGGACAGGTCTACGAGCAGTACTTC
CASSLPGQVYEQYF
>TRBJ1-5|TRBV2|NA|NA
TGTGCCAGCAGCCCTAGGGGGGGCTCGGGCAATCAGCCCCAGCATTTT
CASSPRGGSGNQPQHF
>TRBJ2-4|TRBV11-2|NA|TRBD2
TGTGCCAGCAACCTCAGGACTAGCGGGAGTCGGAACATTCAGTACTTC
CASNLRTSGSRNIQYF
>TRBJ2-5|TRBV5-4|NA|NA
TGTGCCAGCAGCAGTGAACTAACGGAGACCCAGTACTTC
CASSSELTETQYF
>TRBJ2-2|TRBV9|NA|NA
TGTGCCAGCAGCGTAGTGACAGAACTCACCGGGGAGCTGTTTTTT
CASSVVTELTGELFF
>TRBJ2-2|TRBV19|NA|NA
TGTGCCAGTACCCCCCGGGGGTTAGACACCGGGGAGCTGTTTTTT
CASTPRGLDTGELFF